The next 27 T cell receptor beta chains were all read from a single sample in a study of Graves' ophthalmopathy and Graves' hyperthyroidism. For repertoire sequencing, the TCR beta CDR3 regions were amplified from RNA transcripts. HTBI primers were used in a first-round RT-PCR, which preceded a second-round multiplex PCR. Each CDR3 protein is one row after TCRdb ran MiXCR on the multiplex PCR reads. The sample yields more than 1,000,000 distinct CDR3 sequences, 36% seen once. The sample was peripheral blood or thyroid tissue (not recorded which). Receptor source: an adult man with Graves' hyperthyroidism.

This clonotype was picked up many times. The rearrangement uses TRBV5-1 and TRBJ2-2; either TRBD1 or TRBD2 may supply D (5 bases each). The V gene lost 4 bases and the J gene lost 1 base, with 23 bases spanning the gap. Per the germline V gene, CDR1 is SGHRS and CDR2 is YFSETQ. CDR3 length: 19 amino acids. The CDR3 coding sequence is TGCGCCAGCAGCCACAGAACCGGGACGGTGGGGAGGAACACCGGGGAGCTGTTTTTT. As protein: CASSHRTGTVGRNTGELFF. The full variable domain, with the rest looked up from reference TRBV5-1 and TRBJ2-2, is KAGVTQTPRYLIKTRGQQVTLSCSPISGHRSVSWYQQTPGQGLQFLFEYFSETQRNKGNFPGRFSGRQFSNSRSEMNVSTLELGDSALYLCASSHRTGTVGRNTGELFFGEGSRLTVL.

This chain uses TRBV27 with TRBJ1-4; no clear D. The germline gives CDR1 MNHEY, CDR2 SMNVEV (reference sequence). The CDR3 totals 14 residues. V was shortened by 6 bases and J by 0 bases, with 8 bases between the two germline ends. CDR3 loop: CASSSEATNEKLFF. The CDR3, as DNA: TGTGCCAGCAGCTCGGAAGCAACTAATGAAAAACTGTTTTTT.

The table lists this clonotype with a few counts. CDR3 coding DNA: TGTGCCATCAGTGAGCTAAGGGGAGAGCAGTACTTC. It translates to CAISELRGEQYF. The V call is TRBV10-3, the J call TRBJ2-7, with a tentative D call TRBD1 (5 bases). The CDR3 spans 12 residues. The V and J ends lost 2 bases and 7 bases respectively, with 9 bases between them. CDR1 ENHRY and CDR2 SYGVKD come from the germline V gene.

This clonotype was counted many times. The chain recombines TRBV12-3 or TRBV12-4 with TRBJ1-5; the D gene is possibly TRBD1 (6 bases). The CDR3 has 14 amino acids. With 4 bases removed from V and 3 bases from J, the gap between germline ends came to 10 bases. CDR3 sequence (DNA): TGTGCCAGCAGTTCAGGGGTCATCAATCAGCCCCAGCATTTT. This sequence encodes CASSSGVINQPQHF.

Comment on this clonotype: A much larger clone differs from this one at a single base, so this may be a read error. The CDR3 nucleotides read TGTGCCAGCAGTGAATCAGACAGAGGGGATTCACCCCTCCACTTT. Translated: CASSESDRGDSPLHF. The chain carries TRBV25-1 and TRBJ1-6; TRBD1 is a possible D gene (5 bases). The CDR3 loop spans 15 amino acids. V dropped 1 base and J dropped 8 bases, with 12 bases sitting between them. The germline CDR1 and CDR2 sequences are MGHDK and SYGVNS.

This clonotype has ten or more counts. The chain uses TRBV29-1 and TRBJ2-7; 8 positions agree with TRBD1. The CDR3 totals 13 residues. The junction had 7 bases not matched to a gene; V was cut back by 5 bases and J by 4 bases. CDR1 is SQVTM and CDR2 is ANQGSEA in the germline V gene. The CDR3 sequence: CSVSDRATYEQYF. CDR3 nucleotides: TGCAGCGTTTCGGACAGGGCAACTTACGAGCAGTACTTC.

This chain connects TRBV29-1 to TRBJ2-7, with 10 bases identical to TRBD1. Looked up from germline, CDR1 is SQVTM and CDR2 is ANQGSEA. The CDR3 sequence is 13 residues long. The V and J ends lost 6 bases and 4 bases, in that order; junction bases with no gene match: 6. This CDR3 reads CSVDRGDQYEQYF. The CDR3 nucleotides read TGCAGCGTGGACAGGGGGGATCAGTACGAGCAGTACTTC.

For this clonotype: A single base separates this from a much larger clone, so it may be a read error. The gene calls are TRBV7-9 and TRBJ2-6, with 10 bases lining up with TRBD1. CDR1 is SEHNR, CDR2 FQNEAQ, per germline (reference sequence). The CDR3 extends over 17 amino acids. The CDR3, as DNA: TGTGCCAGCGGCTTGGGGACAGGGGTCTCGGGGGCCAACGTCCTGACTTTC. It is translated as CASGLGTGVSGANVLTF.

This clonotype occurred many times. The V and J genes are TRBV11-2 and TRBJ2-7, with 10 bases lining up with TRBD1. The V and J ends lost 5 bases and 6 bases, in that order; junction bases with no gene match: 7. The CDR3 consists of 14 residues. Germline V gives CDR1 SGHAT, CDR2 FQNNGV. The CDR3 loop is CASSRGQGTAEQYF. The CDR3 DNA sequence: TGTGCCAGCAGCCGGGGACAGGGGACTGCCGAGCAGTACTTC.

As to this clonotype: Without the conserved terminal phenylalanine or tryptophan, this CDR3 likely stems from a read error. The chain has TRBV7-2 and TRBJ1-1; 10 bases match TRBD1. The V gene's germline CDR1 is SGHTA and CDR2 FQGNSA. Germline trimming cut 1 base from V and 1 base from J; bases unmatched to any gene: 3. The CDR3 has 16 residues. The CDR3 reads CASSLERTGGNTEAFL. CDR3 coding DNA: TGTGCCAGCAGCTTAGAGCGGACAGGGGGGAACACTGAAGCTTTCCTT.

This clonotype appeared many times. The V gene is TRBV10-3, the J gene TRBJ2-7; D possibly uses TRBD1 or TRBD2 (6 bases each). V was shortened by 4 bases and J by 6 bases, with 10 bases between the two germline ends. Germline values: CDR1 ENHRY, CDR2 SYGVKD. The CDR3 totals 12 residues. CDR3 in DNA: TGTGCCATCAGTGCAAGGGGGGCCGAGCAGTACTTC. Translation gives CAISARGAEQYF.

The rearrangement uses TRBV7-2 and TRBJ1-5; tentatively, D is TRBD1 (5 bases). The length of the CDR3 is 15 residues. The germline V gene has CDR1 SGHTA and CDR2 FQGNSA. Deletions cut 5 bases from V and 0 bases from J, with 11 bases between. The CDR3 DNA reads TGTGCCAGCAGCCCTGGGGGGGATAGCAATCAGCCCCAGCATTTT. It yields the protein CASSPGGDSNQPQHF.

V and J are TRBV29-1 and TRBJ1-2; no clear D gene. The CDR3 totals 12 residues. V lost 8 bases, J lost 4 bases, and 14 bases lay in between. In germline, CDR1 is SQVTM, CDR2 ANQGSEA. The CDR3 nucleotides read TGCAGCCGTGAGGGTATCGGCTATGGCTACACCTTC. Amino acid sequence: CSREGIGYGYTF.

At least ten counts were recorded for this clonotype. The chain joins TRBV19 to TRBJ1-5; TRBD1 is a possible D gene (6 bases). Trimming took off 3 bases at V and 4 bases at J, with 10 bases between the two ends. The CDR3 runs to 14 residues. The germline V gene encodes CDR1 LNHDA and CDR2 SQIVND (reference sequence). DNA of the CDR3: TGTGCCAGTAGTATCGCGACAGGAAATCAGCCCCAGCATTTT. The encoded protein is CASSIATGNQPQHF.

The rearrangement joins TRBV28 to TRBJ2-7; TRBD1 is a possible D gene (6 bases). Trimming took off 6 bases at V and 3 bases at J, with 12 bases between the two ends. This CDR3 has 13 residues. The germline V gene encodes CDR1 MDHEN and CDR2 SYDVKM. CDR3 bases: TGTGCCAGCAGACGGGACACCTTCTACGAGCAGTACTTC. Its protein product is CASRRDTFYEQYF.

In this sample, this clonotype turned up many times. V usage is TRBV7-2 and J usage is TRBJ1-5, with 8 bases lining up with TRBD1. Per the germline V gene, CDR1 is SGHTA and CDR2 is FQGNSA. Germline trimming cut 6 bases from V and 0 bases from J; bases unmatched to any gene: 4. This CDR3 spans 15 amino acids. CDR3 amino acids: CASRQGANSNQPQHF. The CDR3 region has the DNA TGTGCCAGCAGGCAGGGGGCTAATAGCAATCAGCCCCAGCATTTT.

This clonotype was counted between two and nine times. This rearrangement joins TRBV6-5 to TRBJ2-7; TRBD1 matches 9 bases. J gave up 1 base and V 0 bases, and 4 bases lay outside the gene matches. The CDR3 extends over 16 amino acids. Germline V CDR1 and CDR2: MNHEY, SVGAGI. Here the CDR3 reads CASSYSSGQGSYEQYF. The CDR3, as DNA: TGTGCCAGCAGTTACTCTTCCGGACAGGGGTCCTACGAGCAGTACTTC.

The chain has TRBV7-2 and TRBJ2-7, with 11 bases identical to TRBD1. This CDR3 spans 17 amino acids. Germline V gives CDR1 SGHTA, CDR2 FQGNSA. The V and J ends lost 4 bases and 2 bases, in that order; junction bases with no gene match: 10. The CDR3 bases are TGTGCCAGCAGCTCCGGCGCCGGGACAGGGGGGGCCTACGAGCAGTACTTC. Encoded protein: CASSSGAGTGGAYEQYF. The complete variable domain, with remaining parts taken from reference TRBV7-2 and TRBJ2-7, reads GAGVSQSPSNKVTEKGKDVELRCDPISGHTALYWYRQSLGQGLEFLIYFQGNSAPDKSGLPSDRFSAERTGGSVSTLTIQRTQQEDSAVYLCASSSGAGTGGAYEQYFGPGTRLTVT.

In this sample, this clonotype turned up many times. In nucleotides, the CDR3 is TGCAGCGTTGGGGAAGGGTCCCGGGAGCTGTTTTTT. Translation gives CSVGEGSRELFF. The chain carries TRBV29-1 and TRBJ2-2; D not certain. Germline lookup yields CDR1 SQVTM and CDR2 ANQGSEA. Trimming took off 4 bases at V and 9 bases at J, with 12 bases between the two ends. This CDR3 is built from 12 residues.

This clonotype was counted ten times or more. The CDR3 region has the DNA TGTGCCAGCAGGAGTAGCAATCAGCCCCAGCATTTT. It codes for CASRSSNQPQHF. The genes are TRBV6-1 and TRBJ1-5; no definite D call. This CDR3 has 12 residues. Trimming removed 6 bases at V and 0 bases at J, with 3 bases between. CDR1 and CDR2 from the germline V gene are MNHNS and SASEGT.

This clonotype was detected many times. This chain links TRBV2 with TRBJ2-2; 8 bases line up with TRBD1. With V trimmed by 0 bases and J by 6 bases, 3 bases remained unmatched. The CDR3 is made up of 15 amino acids. Germline CDR1 and CDR2: SNHLY and FYNNEI. CDR3 in DNA: TGTGCCAGCAGTGAAGCGCGGACAGGGCCCGGGGAGCTGTTTTTT. Protein product: CASSEARTGPGELFF.

This clonotype was counted ten times or more. This chain joins TRBV4-3 and TRBJ1-6; 7 bases fit TRBD1. V was clipped by 7 bases and J by 7 bases; unmatched bases: 4. The V gene's germline CDR1 is LGHNA and CDR2 YSLEER. The CDR3 spans 13 residues. CDR3 sequence (DNA): TGCGCCAGCAACCGGGACAGAAATTCACCCCTCCACTTT. Its translation: CASNRDRNSPLHF.

The rearrangement links TRBV7-9 to TRBJ2-5; 10 bases align to TRBD1. The germline V gene encodes CDR1 SEHNR and CDR2 FQNEAQ (reference sequence). This CDR3 has 17 residues. V was clipped by 2 bases and J by 2 bases; unmatched bases: 8. DNA for the CDR3: TGTGCCAGCAGCTTACCCGGGGGGGGACAGGGGCAAGAGACCCAGTACTTC. This codes for CASSLPGGGQGQETQYF. The whole variable domain, remainder taken from reference TRBV7-9 and TRBJ2-5, is DTGVSQNPRHKITKRGQNVTFRCDPISEHNRLYWYRQTLGQGPEFLTYFQNEAQLEKSRLLSDRFSAERPKGSFSTLEIQRTEQGDSAMYLCASSLPGGGQGQETQYFGPGTRLLVL.

The rearrangement joins TRBV15 to TRBJ1-2, with 9 bases fitting TRBD1. Germline-derived CDR1 and CDR2 are LNHNV and YYDKDF (reference sequence). The J segment lost 6 bases and the V segment lost 3 bases, leaving 5 bases of the junction unmatched. This CDR3 has 14 amino acids. The CDR3 is CATSSYTGGNGYTF. Here the CDR3 DNA reads TGTGCCACCAGCAGTTACACAGGGGGCAATGGCTACACCTTC.

This clonotype was counted many times. The chain couples TRBV29-1 to TRBJ1-2; no definite D call. CDR1 SQVTM and CDR2 ANQGSEA come from the germline V gene. This CDR3 spans 11 amino acids. Trimming left V 4 bases short and J 3 bases short, with 6 bases between. CDR3 sequence reads: CSVGADYGYTF. For the CDR3, the DNA is TGCAGCGTTGGGGCGGACTATGGCTACACCTTC.

This clonotype was seen a handful of times. A far larger clone differs by one base, so this is likely a read error. V gene TRBV7-2 combines with J gene TRBJ1-5, with D uncertain. The CDR3 has 15 residues. The germline V gene encodes CDR1 SGHTA and CDR2 FQGNSA. CDR3 sequence reads: CVSSLDGYSNQPQHF. For the CDR3, the DNA is TGTGTCAGCAGCTTAGACGGCTATAGCAATCAGCCCCAGCATTTT.

This clonotype was seen at least ten times. The V and J genes are TRBV2 and TRBJ1-5; D call uncertain. CDR1 SNHLY and CDR2 FYNNEI come from the germline V gene. CDR3 size: 15 residues. V was pared by 7 bases and J by 2 bases, with 15 bases between. In nucleotides, the CDR3 is TGTGCCAGCACCTCCTGGGGAGGAGGCAATCAGCCCCAGCATTTT. Translated: CASTSWGGGNQPQHF.